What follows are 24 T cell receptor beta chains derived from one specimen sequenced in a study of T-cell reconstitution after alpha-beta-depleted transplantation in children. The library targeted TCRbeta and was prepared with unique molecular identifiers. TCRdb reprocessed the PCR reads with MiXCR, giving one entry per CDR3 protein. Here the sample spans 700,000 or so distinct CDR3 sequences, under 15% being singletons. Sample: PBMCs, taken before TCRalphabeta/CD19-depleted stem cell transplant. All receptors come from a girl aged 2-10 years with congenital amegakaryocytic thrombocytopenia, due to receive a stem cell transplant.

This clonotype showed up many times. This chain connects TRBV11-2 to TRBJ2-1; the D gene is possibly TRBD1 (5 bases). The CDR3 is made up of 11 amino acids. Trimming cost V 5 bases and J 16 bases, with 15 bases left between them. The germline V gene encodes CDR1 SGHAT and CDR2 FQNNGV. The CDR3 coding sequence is TGTGCCAGCAGCCAACGGCAGGGCGGTTTCTTC. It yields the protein CASSQRQGGFF. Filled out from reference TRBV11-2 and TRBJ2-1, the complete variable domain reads EAGVAQSPRYKIIEKRQSVAFWCNPISGHATLYWYQQILGQGPKLLIQFQNNGVVDDSQLPKDRFSAERLKGVDSTLKIQPAKLEDSAVYLCASSQRQGGFFGPGTRLTVL.

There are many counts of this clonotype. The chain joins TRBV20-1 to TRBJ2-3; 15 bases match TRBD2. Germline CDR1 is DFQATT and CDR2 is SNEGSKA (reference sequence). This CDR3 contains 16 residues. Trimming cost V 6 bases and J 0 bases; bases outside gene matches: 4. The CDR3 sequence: CSARTSGRASTDTQYF. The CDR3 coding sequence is TGCAGTGCGAGGACTAGCGGGAGGGCTAGCACAGATACGCAGTATTTT.

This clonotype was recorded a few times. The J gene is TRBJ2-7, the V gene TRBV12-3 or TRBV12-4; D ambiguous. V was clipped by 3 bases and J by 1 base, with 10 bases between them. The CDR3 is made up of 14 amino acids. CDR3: CASSFSHSSYEQYF. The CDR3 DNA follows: TGTGCCAGCAGTTTTTCTCACAGTTCCTACGAGCAGTACTTC.

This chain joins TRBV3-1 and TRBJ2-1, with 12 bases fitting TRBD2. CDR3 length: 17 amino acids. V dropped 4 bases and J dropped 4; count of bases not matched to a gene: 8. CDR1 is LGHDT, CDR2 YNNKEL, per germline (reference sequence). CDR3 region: CASSPLAGGPRYNEQFF. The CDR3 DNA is TGTGCCAGCAGCCCGCTAGCGGGAGGGCCGCGGTACAATGAGCAGTTCTTC.

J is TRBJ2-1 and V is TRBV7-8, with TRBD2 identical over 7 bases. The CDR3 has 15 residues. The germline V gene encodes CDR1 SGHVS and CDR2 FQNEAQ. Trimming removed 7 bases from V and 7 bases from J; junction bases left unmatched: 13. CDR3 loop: CASINRDYGVNEQFF. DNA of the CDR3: TGTGCCAGCATTAACCGGGACTATGGGGTGAATGAGCAGTTCTTC.

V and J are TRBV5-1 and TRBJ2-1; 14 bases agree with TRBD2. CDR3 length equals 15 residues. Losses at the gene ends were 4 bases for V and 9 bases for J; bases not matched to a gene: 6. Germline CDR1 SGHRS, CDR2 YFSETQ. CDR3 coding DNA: TGCGCCAGCAGCGGGGGACTAGCGGGAGAACGTGAGCAGTTCTTC. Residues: CASSGGLAGEREQFF.

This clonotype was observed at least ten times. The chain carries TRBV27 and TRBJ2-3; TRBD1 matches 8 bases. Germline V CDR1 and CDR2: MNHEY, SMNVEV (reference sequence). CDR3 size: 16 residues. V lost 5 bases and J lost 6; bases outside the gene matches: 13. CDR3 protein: CASSPKRTGHGDTQYF. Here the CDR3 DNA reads TGTGCCAGCAGTCCCAAACGGACAGGGCATGGGGATACGCAGTATTTT.

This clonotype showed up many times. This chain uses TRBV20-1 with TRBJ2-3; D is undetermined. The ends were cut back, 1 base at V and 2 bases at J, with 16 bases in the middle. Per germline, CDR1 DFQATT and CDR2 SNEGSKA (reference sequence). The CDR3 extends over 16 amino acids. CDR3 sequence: CSARGGKLTFTDTQYF. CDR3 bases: TGCAGTGCTAGAGGGGGTAAACTTACGTTCACAGATACGCAGTATTTT.

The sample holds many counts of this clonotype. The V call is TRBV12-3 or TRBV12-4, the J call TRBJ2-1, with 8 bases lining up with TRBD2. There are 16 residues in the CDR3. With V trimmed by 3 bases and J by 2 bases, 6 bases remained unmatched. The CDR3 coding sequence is TGTGCCAGCAGTTTTGGCCGAGCGGGAGCCTACAATGAGCAGTTCTTC. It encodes CASSFGRAGAYNEQFF.

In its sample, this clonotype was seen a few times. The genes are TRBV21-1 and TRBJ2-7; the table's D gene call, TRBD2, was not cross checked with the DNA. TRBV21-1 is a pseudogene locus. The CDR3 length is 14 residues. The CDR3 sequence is CASSKMTTSYEQYF. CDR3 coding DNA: TGTGCCAGCAGCAAAATGACTACCTCCTACGAGCAGTACTTC.

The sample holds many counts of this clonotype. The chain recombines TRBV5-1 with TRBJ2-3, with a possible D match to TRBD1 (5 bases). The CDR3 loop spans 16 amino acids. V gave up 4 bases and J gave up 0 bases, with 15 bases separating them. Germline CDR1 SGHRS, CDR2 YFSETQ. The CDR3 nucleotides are TGCGCCAGCAGCCCGTTGGAGACAGTTAGCACAGATACGCAGTATTTT. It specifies CASSPLETVSTDTQYF.

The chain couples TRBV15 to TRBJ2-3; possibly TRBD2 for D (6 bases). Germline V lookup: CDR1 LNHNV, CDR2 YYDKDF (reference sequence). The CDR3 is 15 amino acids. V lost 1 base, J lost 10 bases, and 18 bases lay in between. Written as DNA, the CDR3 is TGTGCCACCAGCAGAGTTAGCGGAGGAAAGATCCCGCAGTATTTT. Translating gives CATSRVSGGKIPQYF.

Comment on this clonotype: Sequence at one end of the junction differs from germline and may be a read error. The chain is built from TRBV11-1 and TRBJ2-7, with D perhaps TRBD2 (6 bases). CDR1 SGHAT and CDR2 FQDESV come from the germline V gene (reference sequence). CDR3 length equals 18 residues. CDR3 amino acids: CAISRSRGSSTQLYEQYF. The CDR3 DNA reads TGTGCCATCAGCCGGAGTCGGGGGAGTAGTACGCAACTCTACGAGCAGTACTTC.

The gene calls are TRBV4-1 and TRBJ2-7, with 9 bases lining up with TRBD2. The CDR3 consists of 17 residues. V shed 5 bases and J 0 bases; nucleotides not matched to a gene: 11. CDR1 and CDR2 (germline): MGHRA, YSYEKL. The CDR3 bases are TGCGCCAGCAGCGAGACTAGCGGCAATCTGTTCTCCTACGAGCAGTACTTC. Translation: CASSETSGNLFSYEQYF.

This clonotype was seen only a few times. CDR3 bases: TGTGCCAGCAGTCCGACATCGGGACAGGGGAGCTCTGGAAACACCATATATTTT. Protein: CASSPTSGQGSSGNTIYF. The chain uses TRBV2 and TRBJ1-3; 10 bases fit TRBD1. The CDR3 sequence is 18 residues long. Germline V CDR1 and CDR2: SNHLY, FYNNEI. J was trimmed by 0 bases and V by 5 bases; bases with no gene match: 10.

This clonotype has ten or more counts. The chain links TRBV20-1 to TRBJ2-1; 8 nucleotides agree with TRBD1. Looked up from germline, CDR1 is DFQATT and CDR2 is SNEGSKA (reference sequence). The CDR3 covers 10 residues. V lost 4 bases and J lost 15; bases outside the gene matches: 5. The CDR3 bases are TGCAGTGCTAACGGACAGGGCGCGTTCTTC. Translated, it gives CSANGQGAFF.

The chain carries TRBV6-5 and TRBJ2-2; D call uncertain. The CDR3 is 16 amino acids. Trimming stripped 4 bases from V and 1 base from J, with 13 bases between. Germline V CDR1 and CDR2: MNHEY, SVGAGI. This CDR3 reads CASSFYLPLNTGELFF. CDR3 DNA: TGTGCCAGCAGTTTTTACCTACCCCTGAACACCGGGGAGCTGTTTTTT.

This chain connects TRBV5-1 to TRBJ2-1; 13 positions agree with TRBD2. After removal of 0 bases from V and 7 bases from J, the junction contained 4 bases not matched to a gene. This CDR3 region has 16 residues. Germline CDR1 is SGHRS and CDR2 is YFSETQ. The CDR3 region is CASSLVLAGGPNEQFF. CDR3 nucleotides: TGCGCCAGCAGCTTGGTACTAGCGGGAGGGCCAAATGAGCAGTTCTTC.

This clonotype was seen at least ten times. The CDR3 reads CSARRGGAGELFF. CDR3 DNA sequence: TGCAGTGCCCGGAGGGGGGGCGCCGGGGAGCTGTTTTTT. This chain links TRBV20-1 with TRBJ2-2; D is perhaps TRBD2 (7 bases). Germline V CDR1 and CDR2: DFQATT, SNEGSKA (reference sequence). The CDR3 consists of 13 residues. With 6 bases removed from V and 6 bases from J, the gap between germline ends came to 14 bases.

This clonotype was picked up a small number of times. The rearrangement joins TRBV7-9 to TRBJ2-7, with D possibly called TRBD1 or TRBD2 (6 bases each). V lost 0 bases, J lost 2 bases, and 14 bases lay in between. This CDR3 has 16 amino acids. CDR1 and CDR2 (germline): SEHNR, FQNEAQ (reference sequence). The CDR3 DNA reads TGTGCCAGCAGCTTAGCGGACAGCGGGTTTCCCTACGAGCAGTACTTC. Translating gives CASSLADSGFPYEQYF.

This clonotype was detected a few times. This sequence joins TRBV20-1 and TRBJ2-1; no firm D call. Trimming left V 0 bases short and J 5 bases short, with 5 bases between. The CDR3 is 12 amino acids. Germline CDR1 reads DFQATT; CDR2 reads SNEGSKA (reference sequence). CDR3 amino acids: CSARDLNNEQFF. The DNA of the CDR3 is TGCAGTGCTAGAGATCTTAACAATGAGCAGTTCTTC.

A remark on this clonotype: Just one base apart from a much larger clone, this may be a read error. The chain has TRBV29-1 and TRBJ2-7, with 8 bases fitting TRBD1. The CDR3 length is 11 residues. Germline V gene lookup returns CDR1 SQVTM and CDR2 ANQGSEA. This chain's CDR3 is CSVPGDRPFTF. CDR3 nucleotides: TGCAGCGTCCCGGGGGACAGGCCTTTTACCTTC.

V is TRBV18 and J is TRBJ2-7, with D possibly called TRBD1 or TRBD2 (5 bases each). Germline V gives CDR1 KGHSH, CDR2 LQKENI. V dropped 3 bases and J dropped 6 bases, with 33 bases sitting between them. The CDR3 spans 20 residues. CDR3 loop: CASSPRALSGLGDRMSEQYF. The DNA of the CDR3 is TGTGCCAGCTCACCGAGGGCCTTGTCGGGGCTAGGGGACCGAATGAGCGAGCAGTACTTC.

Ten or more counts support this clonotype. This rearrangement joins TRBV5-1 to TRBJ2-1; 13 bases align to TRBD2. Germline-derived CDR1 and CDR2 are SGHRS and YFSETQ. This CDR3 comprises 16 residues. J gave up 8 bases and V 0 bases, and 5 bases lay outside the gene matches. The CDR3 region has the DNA TGCGCCAGCAGCTTGGCCGGACTAGCGGGAGTAGATGAGCAGTTCTTC. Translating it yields CASSLAGLAGVDEQFF.